This T cell receptor beta chain was documented in a study of T cell repertoires in cytomegalovirus infection. Points from the study as a whole: HLA-C-restricted CMV-specific TCR beta clonotypes were dominant in the ex vivo response.

The table lists this clonotype with many counts. As yet, its antigen is unknown. TCRdb re-called the reads through MiXCR, storing one row per CDR3 protein. The sample contains some 240,000 distinct CDR3 sequences, around 15% of which appear only once. The CDR3 is made up of 15 amino acids. Trimming pared 4 bases from V and 2 bases from J, leaving 18 bases between. Germline CDR1 is SQVTM and CDR2 is ANQGSEA. The chain has TRBV29-1 and TRBJ2-7; possible D gene TRBD2, 5 bases. Sequencing input: CD8+ T cells from PBMCs. The origin of this receptor is a human donor in good health (CMV status not recorded). Some clones in this sample may be carry-over from other donors' samples. The CDR3 is CSVVTPRGLTYEQYF. CDR3 nucleotide sequence: TGCAGCGTTGTGACCCCCCGAGGACTCACCTACGAGCAGTACTTC.